The 6 T cell receptor beta chains reported below all come from one sample, sequenced in a study of shared clonotypes between healthy human individuals (dated by TCRdb to 2018 to 2021). The library was generated by the immunoSEQ multiplex PCR assay. TCRdb retrieved this table from immuneACCESS and kept in-frame rearrangements only. Not all clones are present; in checked studies, unresolved V genes account for under half, and no reason is known for the remainder. This sample lists about 2.4 million clones; under 95% were detected once. The top ten clonotypes cover 0.36% of the sample. The sample taken for sequencing was naive CD4+ T cells from PBMCs. The cell subset or site label for this specimen denotes: CD45RA+ positively selected. These receptors were collected from a man younger than 35 in good health. Some clones in this sample may be carry-over from other donors' samples.

The CDR3 sequence is CASSSQRVNTEAFF. The CDR3 bases are TGCGCCAGCAGCTCCCAAAGGGTTAACACTGAAGCTTTCTTT. This chain joins TRBV5-1 and TRBJ1-1; D gene unclear. The V end was cut by 3 bases, the J end by 2 bases, with 11 bases between. The CDR3 loop spans 14 amino acids. CDR1 and CDR2 from the germline V gene are SGHRS and YFSETQ.

The rearrangement links TRBV29-1 to TRBJ1-2, with D hard to call. CDR1 and CDR2 (germline): SQVTM, ANQGSEA. Trimming stripped 4 bases from V and 8 bases from J, with 17 bases between. The CDR3 runs to 13 residues. DNA of the CDR3: TGCAGCGTTGGGAGCAGGAGCTTGGGGGGCTACACCTTC. This codes for CSVGSRSLGGYTF.

Concerning this clone itself: This sample includes further DNA sequences coding for the same CDR3. The chain links TRBV28 to TRBJ2-5; 11 bases map to TRBD1. The CDR3 runs 14 residues. Germline trimming cut 6 bases from V and 2 bases from J; bases unmatched to any gene: 2. CDR1 is MDHEN, CDR2 SYDVKM, per germline. CDR3 in DNA: TGTGCCAGCAGCAGGGACAGGGGGCAAGAGACCCAGTACTTC. Translated: CASSRDRGQETQYF.

The chain employs TRBV9 and TRBJ2-5; D ambiguous. The CDR3 consists of 15 residues. The germline gives CDR1 SGDLS, CDR2 YYNGEE. Trimming removed 1 base at V and 0 bases at J, with 10 bases between. The CDR3 here is CASSVKGSYQETQYF. The CDR3 bases are TGTGCCAGCAGCGTAAAGGGCAGTTACCAAGAGACCCAGTACTTC.

The chain couples TRBV28 to TRBJ1-3; no clear D gene. The CDR3 loop spans 17 amino acids. Germline values: CDR1 MDHEN, CDR2 SYDVKM. V gave up 1 base and J gave up 0 bases, with 13 bases separating them. For the CDR3, the DNA is TGTGCCAGCAGTTTATTTCCAGCTCCTGCCTCTGGAAACACCATATATTTT. This sequence encodes CASSLFPAPASGNTIYF.

The rearrangement links TRBV7-9 to TRBJ2-1, with 8 nucleotides matching TRBD2. Germline CDR1 SEHNR, CDR2 FQNEAQ (reference sequence). The CDR3 extends over 15 amino acids. With V trimmed by 5 bases and J by 7 bases, 10 bases remained unmatched. The CDR3 loop reads CASSKINSGANEQFF. The CDR3 DNA reads TGTGCCAGCAGCAAAATTAATAGCGGGGCTAATGAGCAGTTCTTC.